This TCR beta chain derives from a study of T-cell memory formation after mild COVID-19. TCRdb recomputed calls from the 5' RACE reads with MiXCR, one row per CDR3 protein. The sample carries over 500,000 distinct CDR3 sequences, 17% recorded once. Study findings and constraints: Whereas later expanders leaned CD4+, clones contracting day 15 to 85 showed a balanced CD4/CD8 makeup.

The V and J ends lost 5 bases and 4 bases, in that order; junction bases with no gene match: 12. Germline loops: CDR1 MNHEY, CDR2 SVGEGT. The CDR3 consists of 18 residues. Worth noting for this clonotype: Its specificity is unknown.

The chain is built from TRBV6-2 or TRBV6-3 and TRBJ2-1; TRBD2 matches 12 bases. This receptor was identified in an adult woman who had mild COVID-19 (a few samples of this study predate the infection). Cell type and time point are not known. Sequencing input: PBMCs or a T cell subset sorted from them (not recorded which). CDR3 sequence: CASSKTSGRVLIYNEQFF. The CDR3 DNA reads as TGTGCCAGCAGTAAGACTAGCGGGAGAGTCTTAATTTACAATGAGCAGTTCTTC.